This entry concerns a single T cell receptor beta chain. The sample originates from a study of PD-1 blockade in classical Hodgkin lymphoma. Assay used: immunoSEQ multiplex PCR; TCRdb lists only in-frame clones, some missing. The table records 20,000 to 25,000 clones, approximately 73% of them present only once. Every single patient, without exception, relapsed after autologous stem cell transplantation, and brentuximab vedotin exposure varied. The TCR originated in a human donor with classical Hodgkin lymphoma. The starting material was peripheral blood mononuclear cells (PBMCs), obtained before the second cycle of nivolumab.

Here the CDR3 DNA reads TGTGCCATCAGTGTTAGCGGAGATAACTACAATGAGCAGTTCTTC. Translated, it gives CAISVSGDNYNEQFF. This chain links TRBV10-3 with TRBJ2-1; D may be TRBD2 (6 bases). CDR3 length: 15 residues. Germline V gives CDR1 ENHRY, CDR2 SYGVKD. Trimming removed 4 bases at V and 3 bases at J, with 13 bases between.